The clone carrying this T cell receptor beta chain has more than one count but fewer than ten. CDR3 length equals 13 residues. Between the trimmed V and J ends, which lost 2 bases and 1 base, there was a span of 5 bases. Germline assignment: CDR1 MGHRA and CDR2 YSYEKL. Some clones are missing from TCRdb's copy, which holds only in-frame ones; the method was immunoSEQ multiplex PCR. Altogether more than 300,000 clones are present, approximately 87% being singletons, with the ten largest covering around 1.9%. The entry originates in a study of blood T cell repertoires in COVID-19. At the level of the study: Donors in Cohort 3 who had recovered were those with two negative PCRs, healthcare professional clearance, or resolution of their symptoms.

The study assigned cohorts using participant-reported clinical history. The chain has TRBV4-1 and TRBJ2-5; D uncertain. Specimen: PBMCs or T cells enriched from blood (not recorded which). This receptor was identified in a man between 35 and 55 years old in a cohort exposed to, infected with or recovered from COVID-19 (not recorded which). The CDR3 loop is CASSQWSQETQYF. CDR3 sequence (DNA): TGCGCCAGCAGCCAATGGAGCCAAGAGACCCAGTACTTC.